One sample yielded the 13 T cell receptor beta chains listed below, sequenced in a study of cytomegalovirus exposure and HLA in healthy donors. It was with 60 Vbeta and 13 Jbeta primers that the PCR ran. The table came from immunoSEQ multiplex PCR; TCRdb's copy has only in-frame clones and leaves some out. The sample records about 120,000 clones, around three quarters being singletons. The sequenced sample was PBMCs. The receptors were sampled from a female donor in good health and CMV-seronegative.

The chain joins TRBV2 to TRBJ2-7, with a possible D match to TRBD1 (5 bases). This CDR3 region has 13 residues. V gave up 4 bases and J gave up 4 bases, with 11 bases separating them. The germline V gene encodes CDR1 SNHLY and CDR2 FYNNEI. CDR3 in amino acids: CASSGSRGYEQYF. CDR3 DNA sequence: TGTGCCAGCAGTGGATCAAGGGGATACGAGCAGTACTTC.

This clone is a singleton in its sample. CDR3 bases: TGTGCCAGCAACCGCGGGGATACGCAGTATTTT. This encodes CASNRGDTQYF. The rearrangement links TRBV5-6 to TRBJ2-3; TRBD2 is a possible D gene (5 bases). V shed 6 bases and J shed 6 bases, with 8 bases lying between them. There are 11 residues in the CDR3. Germline V gives CDR1 SGHDT, CDR2 YYEEEE.

The V and J genes are TRBV6-6 and TRBJ2-7, with a tentative D call TRBD2 (6 bases). The length of the CDR3 is 16 residues. The V end was cut by 2 bases, the J end by 6 bases, with 20 bases between. Looked up from germline, CDR1 is MNHNY and CDR2 is SVGAGI (reference sequence). This chain's CDR3 is CASSYHGWGEFGEQYF. CDR3 coding DNA: TGTGCCAGCAGTTACCACGGATGGGGGGAGTTTGGCGAGCAGTACTTC.

This clone was seen a handful of times. This sequence joins TRBV2 and TRBJ2-3; TRBD2 aligns across 7 bases. Germline V gives CDR1 SNHLY, CDR2 FYNNEI. This CDR3 is built from 17 residues. Germline trimming cut 2 bases from V and 2 bases from J; bases unmatched to any gene: 10. The chain's CDR3 is CASSEPRGGPDTDTQYF. CDR3 nucleotides: TGTGCCAGCAGTGAACCCCGCGGGGGACCCGACACAGATACGCAGTATTTT.

The chain uses TRBV7-8 and TRBJ1-1, with D unclear. This CDR3 region has 15 residues. V was cut by 5 bases and J by 2 bases, with 15 bases left in between. Germline CDR1 reads SGHVS; CDR2 reads FQNEAQ. CDR3 loop: CASSQRRGGNTEAFF. In nucleotides, the CDR3 is TGTGCCAGCAGCCAACGGCGTGGCGGAAACACTGAAGCTTTCTTT.

The chain couples TRBV10-2 to TRBJ2-2; TRBD1 aligns across 7 bases. Germline V gives CDR1 WSHSY, CDR2 SAAADI. The CDR3 sequence is 15 residues long. J lost 0 bases, V lost 5 bases, and 3 bases had no gene match. Here the CDR3 DNA reads TGCGCCAGCAGTATGAGGGGGCCGAACACCGGGGAGCTGTTTTTT. Residues: CASSMRGPNTGELFF.

The genes are TRBV7-6 and TRBJ2-7; 7 bases match TRBD2. Germline CDR1 is SGHVS and CDR2 is FNYEAQ. This CDR3 has 13 residues. J lost 6 bases, V lost 7 bases, and 9 bases had no gene match. The CDR3 protein is CASTTGTIGEQYF. The CDR3 DNA follows: TGTGCCAGCACGACCGGGACTATCGGCGAGCAGTACTTC.

The chain recombines TRBV2 with TRBJ2-1; D perhaps matches TRBD2 (6 bases). Per germline, CDR1 SNHLY and CDR2 FYNNEI. This CDR3 comprises 14 residues. Trimming removed 4 bases at V and 4 bases at J, with 11 bases between. CDR3 nucleotides: TGTGCCAGCAGTGTCGGTGGGGGGTACAATGAGCAGTTCTTC. Its protein product is CASSVGGGYNEQFF.

V usage is TRBV11-3 and J usage is TRBJ2-7; 11 nucleotides line up with TRBD2. The CDR3 contains 17 residues. Germline V gene sequence: CDR1 SGHNT, CDR2 YENEEA. The J segment lost 5 bases and the V segment lost 1 base, leaving 10 bases of the junction unmatched. CDR3 sequence reads: CASSLGLAGGTRNEQYF. The DNA of the CDR3 is TGTGCCAGCAGCTTAGGCCTAGCGGGGGGAACCAGGAACGAGCAGTACTTC.

Notes on this clone: Mismatch with germline at one junction end may stem from a read error. The V gene is TRBV7-9, the J gene TRBJ2-7; 11 nucleotides line up with TRBD2. Germline V gene data show CDR1 as SEHNR and CDR2 as FQNEAQ (reference sequence). The CDR3 spans 14 residues. The CDR3 sequence is CASSSSGGPYGQYF. The CDR3, as DNA: TGTGCCAGCAGCTCTAGCGGGGGGCCCTACGGGCAGTACTTC.

The V call is TRBV6-4, the J call TRBJ2-1; 10 bases fit TRBD2. V was pared by 6 bases and J by 8 bases, with 10 bases of the junction left unmatched. Germline CDR1 is MRHNA and CDR2 is SNTAGT. The length of the CDR3 is 15 residues. The CDR3 DNA follows: TGTGCCAGCAGAGAACGAGCGGGGGGGGGCGATGAGCAGTTCTTC. It encodes CASRERAGGGDEQFF.

The V and J genes are TRBV5-8 and TRBJ2-4; 7 bases are shared with TRBD2. CDR3 length equals 15 residues. Trimming at V came to 4 bases and at J to 0 bases, leaving 4 bases not matched to a gene. Germline CDR1 is SGHTS and CDR2 is YDEGEE. The CDR3 spells CASSLAALAKNIQYF. The CDR3 nucleotides are TGTGCCAGCAGCCTAGCGGCCCTAGCCAAAAACATTCAGTACTTC.

The chain joins TRBV2 to TRBJ1-5, with D perhaps matching TRBD1 (5 bases). CDR3 length equals 15 residues. Germline CDR1 reads SNHLY; CDR2 reads FYNNEI. V was clipped by 0 bases and J by 7 bases, with 13 bases between them. The CDR3 loop is CASSEAGGFRQPQHF. The CDR3 DNA reads as TGTGCCAGCAGTGAAGCGGGGGGGTTTCGGCAGCCCCAGCATTTT.